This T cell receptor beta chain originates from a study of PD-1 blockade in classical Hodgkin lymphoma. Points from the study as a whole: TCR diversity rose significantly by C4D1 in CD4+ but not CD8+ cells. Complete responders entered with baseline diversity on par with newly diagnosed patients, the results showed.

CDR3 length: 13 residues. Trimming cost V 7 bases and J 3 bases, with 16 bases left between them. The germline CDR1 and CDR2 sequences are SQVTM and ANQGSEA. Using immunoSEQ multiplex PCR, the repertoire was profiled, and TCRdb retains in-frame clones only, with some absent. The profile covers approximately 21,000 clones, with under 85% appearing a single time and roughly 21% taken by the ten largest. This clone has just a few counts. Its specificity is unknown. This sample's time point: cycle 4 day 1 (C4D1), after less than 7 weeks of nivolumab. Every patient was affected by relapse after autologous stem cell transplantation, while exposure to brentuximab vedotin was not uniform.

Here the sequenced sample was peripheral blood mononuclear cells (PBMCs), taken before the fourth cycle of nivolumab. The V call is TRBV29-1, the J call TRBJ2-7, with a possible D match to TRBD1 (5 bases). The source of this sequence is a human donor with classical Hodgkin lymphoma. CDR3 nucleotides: TGCAGCGCTCGACAGAGGACGGGCTACGAGCAGTACTTC. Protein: CSARQRTGYEQYF.